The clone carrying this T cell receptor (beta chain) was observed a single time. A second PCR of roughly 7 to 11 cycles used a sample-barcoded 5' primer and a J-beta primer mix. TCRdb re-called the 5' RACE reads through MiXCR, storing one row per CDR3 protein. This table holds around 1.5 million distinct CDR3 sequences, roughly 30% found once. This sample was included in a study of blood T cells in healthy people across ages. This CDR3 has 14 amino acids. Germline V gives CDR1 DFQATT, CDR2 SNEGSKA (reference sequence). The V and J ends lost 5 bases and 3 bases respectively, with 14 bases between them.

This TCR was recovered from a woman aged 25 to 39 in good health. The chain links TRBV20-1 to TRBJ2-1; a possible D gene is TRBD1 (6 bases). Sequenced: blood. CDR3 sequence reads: CSALRGGSYNEQFF. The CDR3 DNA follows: TGCAGTGCTCTCAGGGGTGGGAGCTACAATGAGCAGTTCTTC.